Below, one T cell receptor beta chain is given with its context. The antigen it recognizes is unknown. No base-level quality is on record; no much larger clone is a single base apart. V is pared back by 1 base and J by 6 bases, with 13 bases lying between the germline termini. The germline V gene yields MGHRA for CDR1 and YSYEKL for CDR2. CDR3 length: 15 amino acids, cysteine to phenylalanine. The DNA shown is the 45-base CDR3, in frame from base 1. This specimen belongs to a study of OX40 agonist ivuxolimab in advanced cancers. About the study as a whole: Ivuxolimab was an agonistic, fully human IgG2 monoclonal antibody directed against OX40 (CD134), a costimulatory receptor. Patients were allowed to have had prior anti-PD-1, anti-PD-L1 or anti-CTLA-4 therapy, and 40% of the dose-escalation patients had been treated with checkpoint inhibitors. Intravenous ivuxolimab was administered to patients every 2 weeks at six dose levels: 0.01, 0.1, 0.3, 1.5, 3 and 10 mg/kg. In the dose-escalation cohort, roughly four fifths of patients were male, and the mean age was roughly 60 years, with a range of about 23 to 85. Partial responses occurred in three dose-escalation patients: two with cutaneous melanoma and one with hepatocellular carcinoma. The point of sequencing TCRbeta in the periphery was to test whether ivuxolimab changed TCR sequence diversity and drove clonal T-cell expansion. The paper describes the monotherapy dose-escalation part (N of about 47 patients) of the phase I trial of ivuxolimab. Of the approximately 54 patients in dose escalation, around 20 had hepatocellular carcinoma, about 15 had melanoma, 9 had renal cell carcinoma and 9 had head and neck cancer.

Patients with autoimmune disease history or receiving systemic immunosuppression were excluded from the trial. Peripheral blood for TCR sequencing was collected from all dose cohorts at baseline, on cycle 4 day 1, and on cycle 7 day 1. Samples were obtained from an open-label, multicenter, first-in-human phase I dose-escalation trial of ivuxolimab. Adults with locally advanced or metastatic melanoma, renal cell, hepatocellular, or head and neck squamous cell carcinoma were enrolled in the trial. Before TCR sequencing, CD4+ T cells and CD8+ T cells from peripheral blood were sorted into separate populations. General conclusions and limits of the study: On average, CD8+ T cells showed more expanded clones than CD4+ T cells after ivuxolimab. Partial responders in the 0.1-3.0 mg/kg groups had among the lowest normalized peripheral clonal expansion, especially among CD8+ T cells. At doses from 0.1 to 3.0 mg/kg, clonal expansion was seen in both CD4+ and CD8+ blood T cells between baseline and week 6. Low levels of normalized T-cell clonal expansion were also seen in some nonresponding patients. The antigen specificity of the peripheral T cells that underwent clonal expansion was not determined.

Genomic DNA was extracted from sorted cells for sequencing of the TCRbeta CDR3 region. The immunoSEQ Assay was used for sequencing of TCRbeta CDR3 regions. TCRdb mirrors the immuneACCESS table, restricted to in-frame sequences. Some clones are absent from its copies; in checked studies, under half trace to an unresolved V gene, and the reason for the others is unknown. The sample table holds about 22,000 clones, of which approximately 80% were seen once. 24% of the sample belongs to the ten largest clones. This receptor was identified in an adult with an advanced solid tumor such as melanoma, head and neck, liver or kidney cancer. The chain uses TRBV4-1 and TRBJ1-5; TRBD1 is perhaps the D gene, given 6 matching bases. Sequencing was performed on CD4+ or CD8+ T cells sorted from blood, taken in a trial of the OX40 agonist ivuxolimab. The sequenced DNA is TGCGCCAGCAGCCAAGTGGCAGGGGCAAGTCAGCCCCAGCATTTT. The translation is CASSQVAGASQPQHF.